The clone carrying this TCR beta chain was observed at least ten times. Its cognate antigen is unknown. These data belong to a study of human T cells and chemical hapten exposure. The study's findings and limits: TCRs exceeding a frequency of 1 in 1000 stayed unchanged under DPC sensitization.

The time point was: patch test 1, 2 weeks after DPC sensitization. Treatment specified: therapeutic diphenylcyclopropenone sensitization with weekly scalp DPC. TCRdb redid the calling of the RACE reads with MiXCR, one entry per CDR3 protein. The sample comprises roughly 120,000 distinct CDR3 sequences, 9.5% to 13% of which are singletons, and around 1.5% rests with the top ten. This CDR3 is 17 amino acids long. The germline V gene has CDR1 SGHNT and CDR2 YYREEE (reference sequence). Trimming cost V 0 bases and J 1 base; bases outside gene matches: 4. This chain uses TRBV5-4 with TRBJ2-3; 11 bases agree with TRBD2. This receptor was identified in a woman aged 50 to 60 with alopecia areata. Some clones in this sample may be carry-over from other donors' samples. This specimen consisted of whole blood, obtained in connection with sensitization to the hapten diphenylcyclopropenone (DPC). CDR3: CASSLAAGLAGTDTQYF. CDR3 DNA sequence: TGTGCCAGCAGCTTGGCCGCGGGACTAGCGGGCACAGATACGCAGTATTTT.